The TCR beta chain described here comes from a study of T cells after yellow fever vaccination. In the study overall: SMART-Seq v4 Ultra Low Input handled preparation of low-cell-number fractions.

By 5'RACE template switching, TCR cDNA was produced, with a universal primer site and UMIs added in the process. One entry per CDR3 protein, called by TCRdb with MiXCR from the 5' RACE reads. Of some 22,000 distinct CDR3 sequences detected, around 5% appear once; the ten largest clones hold around 18%. The table lists this clonotype with many counts. With 5 bases clipped from V and 5 bases from J, the junction kept 12 bases outside the gene matches. Germline V lookup: CDR1 SGHTA, CDR2 FQGTGA. This CDR3 comprises 16 residues. The study's findings and limits: Repertoires obtained by FACS sorting could include abundant clonotypes that entered as contaminants from the bulk population. Subsequent booster samples again held most clones from primary vaccination (around 96% CD4, approximately 85% CD8).

The receptor was isolated from a man aged 18 to 30 who received the YFV17D yellow fever vaccine. Sequenced here: PBMCs, either bulk or a sorted T-cell subset (CD4+, CD8+, memory, or dextramer-sorted; not recorded which), sampled around 45 days after the first yellow fever vaccination. This rearrangement joins TRBV7-3 to TRBJ2-3; the match to TRBD2 covers 8 bases. The CDR3 reads CASSPRGGAGGDTQYF. CDR3 nucleotides: TGTGCCAGCAGCCCTCGGGGGGGGGCTGGAGGAGATACGCAGTATTTT.